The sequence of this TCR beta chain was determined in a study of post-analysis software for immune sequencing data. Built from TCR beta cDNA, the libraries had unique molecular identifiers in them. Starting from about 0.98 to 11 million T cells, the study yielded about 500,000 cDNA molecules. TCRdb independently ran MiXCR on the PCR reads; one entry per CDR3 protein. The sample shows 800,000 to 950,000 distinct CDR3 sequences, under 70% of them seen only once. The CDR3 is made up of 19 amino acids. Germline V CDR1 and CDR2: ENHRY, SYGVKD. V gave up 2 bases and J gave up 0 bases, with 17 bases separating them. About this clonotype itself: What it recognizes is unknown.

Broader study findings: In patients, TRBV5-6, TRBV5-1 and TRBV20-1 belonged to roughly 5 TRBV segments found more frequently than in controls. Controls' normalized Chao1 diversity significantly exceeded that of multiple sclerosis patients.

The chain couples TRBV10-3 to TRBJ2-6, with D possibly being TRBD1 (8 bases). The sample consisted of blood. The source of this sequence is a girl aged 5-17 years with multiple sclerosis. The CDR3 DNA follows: TGTGCCATCAGTGAGCAACGGACAGGGAGGGACTCTGGGGCCAACGTCCTGACTTTC. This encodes CAISEQRTGRDSGANVLTF.